This section outlines one T cell receptor beta chain sequence together with its context. V was clipped by 0 bases and J by 3 bases, with 7 bases between them. This CDR3 has 13 residues. CDR1 is SGHRS and CDR2 is YFSETQ in the germline V gene. The sample originates from a study of beta chain features in type 1 diabetes. The study reverse transcribed the entire isolated RNA, so it sequenced expressed TCRB transcripts. Profiled with immunoSEQ multiplex PCR; TCRdb holds only in-frame clones, not every one. Of about 40,000 clones listed, over 45% are singletons. The chain uses TRBV5-1 and TRBJ2-7; D gene unclear. Sequencing input: central memory CD4+ T cells from blood. This TCR was recovered from a woman aged 18-30 years in good health. The CDR3 here is CASSLGGGYEQYF. CDR3 DNA sequence: TGCGCCAGCAGCTTGGGCGGCGGCTACGAGCAGTACTTC.